The source of this TCR beta chain is a study of CD8+CD57+ T cells in acquired aplastic anemia. The CDR3 has 13 amino acids. Germline trimming cut 5 bases from V and 7 bases from J; bases unmatched to any gene: 7. Germline CDR1 and CDR2: GTSNPN and SVGIG (reference sequence). Genomic DNA constituted the template upon which TCR beta VDJ and CDR3 profiling was performed. TCRdb reanalysed the reads using MiXCR and keeps one entry per CDR3 protein. The sample includes some 410,000 distinct CDR3 sequences, 65% to 80% seen only once; the top ten take 3.5% to 4.5%. Worth noting for this clonotype: With a much larger clone just one base away, this may be a read error.

What was sequenced was sorted CD4+, CD8+, or CD8+CD57+ T cells (not recorded which) from PBMCs. This receptor was obtained from a human donor in good health, serving as a control. The chain carries TRBV30 and TRBJ2-2; 7 nucleotides match TRBD2. The CDR3 here is CAWDRGGGGELFF. The CDR3 DNA sequence: TGTGCCTGGGACCGGGGCGGGGGCGGGGAGCTGTTTTTT.